The T cell receptor (beta chain) under discussion was sequenced for a study of cytomegalovirus exposure and HLA in healthy donors. Whole-study results and caveats: While the bulk of TCR sequences proved rare, some public TCRs turned up in many donors. In a later analysis, HLA-associated beta chains showed higher expansion and lower generation probabilities than comparable chains. Most of the CMV-associated TCR beta chains (in a later analysis) appeared to be HLA-restricted.

About this clone itself: Its antigen is as yet unknown.

Researchers ran the PCR with 60 Vbeta and 13 Jbeta primers. Sequenced by immunoSEQ multiplex PCR; TCRdb stores in-frame clones only, minus some. Of 100,000 to 120,000 clones in the sample, around 84% were seen once. The junction had 4 bases not matched to a gene; V was cut back by 5 bases and J by 4 bases. The CDR3 is made up of 14 amino acids. CDR1 and CDR2 (germline): SNHLY, FYNNEI. The chain combines TRBV2 with TRBJ2-1, with TRBD1 identical over 8 bases. The source of this sequence is a man in his thirties or forties in good health and CMV-seronegative. Sequencing was done on a sample of PBMCs. In DNA form, the CDR3 reads TGTGCCAGCAGTCTCGGGACAGGATACAATGAGCAGTTCTTC. It yields the protein CASSLGTGYNEQFF.